This T cell receptor beta chain was profiled in a study of blood T cell repertoires in COVID-19. The wider study: Specimens from acute and convalescent COVID-19 originated in the United States, Italy and Spain. PBMCs, B-cell-depleted T cells, or T cells provided the cDNA or gDNA that made up the material.

Germline V CDR1 and CDR2: KGHSH, LQKENI. The CDR3 totals 15 residues. With 3 bases removed from V and 2 bases from J, the gap between germline ends came to 14 bases. Per the study methods: Researchers report that nucleated cell counts were estimated from reference gene primer amplification. This table comes from immunoSEQ multiplex PCR, and its TCRdb copy is limited to in-frame clones, with some not included. The V and J calls and clone size come from that table; D and trimming were worked out from the DNA. This sample carries 35,000 to 50,000 clones, approximately 85% of them seen once, and the ten largest clones take roughly 13%.

The V gene is TRBV18, the J gene TRBJ2-7, with D possibly TRBD1 on 5 matching bases. This sequence was found in a woman aged 70-85 years in a cohort sampled during active COVID-19. Specimen: peripheral blood. The CDR3: CASSPPPGYAYEQYF. The CDR3 DNA follows: TGTGCCAGCTCACCCCCCCCAGGGTACGCCTACGAGCAGTACTTC.